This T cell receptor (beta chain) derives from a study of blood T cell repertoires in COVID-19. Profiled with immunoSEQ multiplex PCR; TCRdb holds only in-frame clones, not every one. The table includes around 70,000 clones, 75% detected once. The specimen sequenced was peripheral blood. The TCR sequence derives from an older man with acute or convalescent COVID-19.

CDR3 region: CASSQGLAEPLYEQYF. CDR3 nucleotide sequence: TGCGCCAGCAGCCAAGGACTAGCGGAGCCACTTTACGAGCAGTACTTC. The V gene is TRBV4-1, the J gene TRBJ2-7; 9 bases line up with TRBD2. Germline CDR1 MGHRA, CDR2 YSYEKL. Trimming removed 1 base from V and 4 bases from J; junction bases left unmatched: 8. The CDR3 length is 16 residues.